This T cell receptor beta chain was recorded in a study of control samples from healthy donors and cancer patients. Data came from immunoSEQ multiplex PCR; TCRdb stores just in-frame clones and leaves some out. The data contain about 170,000 clones, 90% to 95% of them singletons. Trimming removed 5 bases at V and 7 bases at J, with 14 bases between. CDR3 length: 13 residues. CDR1 and CDR2 from the germline V gene are SNHLY and FYNNEI. The clonotype originates from a woman younger than 35 in good health. The sequenced sample was blood. This chain connects TRBV2 to TRBJ1-1, with D possibly TRBD1 on 5 matching bases. The CDR3 here is CASSSGPTREAFF. DNA for the CDR3: TGTGCCAGCAGTTCAGGGCCCACCCGTGAAGCTTTCTTT.